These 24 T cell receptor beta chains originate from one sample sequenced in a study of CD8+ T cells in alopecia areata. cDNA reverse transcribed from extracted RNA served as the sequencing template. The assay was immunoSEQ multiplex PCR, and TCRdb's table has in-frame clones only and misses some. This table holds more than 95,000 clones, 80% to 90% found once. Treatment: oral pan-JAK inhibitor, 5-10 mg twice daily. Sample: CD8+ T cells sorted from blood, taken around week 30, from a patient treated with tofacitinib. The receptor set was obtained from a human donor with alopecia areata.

The CDR3: CASSLWGGDYTF. For the CDR3, the DNA is TGTGCCAGCAGTTTATGGGGCGGGGACTACACCTTC. The V gene is TRBV28, the J gene TRBJ1-2; unclear D gene. CDR3 size: 12 residues. V shed 0 bases and J shed 10 bases, with 9 bases lying between them. From germline, CDR1 is MDHEN and CDR2 SYDVKM.

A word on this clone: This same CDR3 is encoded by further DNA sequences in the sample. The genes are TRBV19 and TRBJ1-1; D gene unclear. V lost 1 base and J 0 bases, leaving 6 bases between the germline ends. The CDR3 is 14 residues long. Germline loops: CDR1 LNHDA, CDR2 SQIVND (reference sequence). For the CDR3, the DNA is TGTGCCAGTAGTATAGGAGGTATGAACACTGAAGCTTTCTTT. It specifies CASSIGGMNTEAFF.

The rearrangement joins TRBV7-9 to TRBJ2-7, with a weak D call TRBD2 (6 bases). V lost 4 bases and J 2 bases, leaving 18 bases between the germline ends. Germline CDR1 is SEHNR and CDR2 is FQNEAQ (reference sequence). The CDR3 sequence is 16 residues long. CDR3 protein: CASSSPELGGTYEQYF. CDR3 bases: TGTGCCAGCAGCTCCCCCGAACTGGGGGGAACCTACGAGCAGTACTTC.

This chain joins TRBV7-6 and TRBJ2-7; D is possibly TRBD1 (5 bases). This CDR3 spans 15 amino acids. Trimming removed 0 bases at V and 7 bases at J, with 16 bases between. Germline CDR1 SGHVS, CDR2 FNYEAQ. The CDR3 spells CASSLATDGAPEQYF. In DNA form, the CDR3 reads TGTGCCAGCAGCTTAGCAACAGATGGGGCCCCAGAGCAGTACTTC.

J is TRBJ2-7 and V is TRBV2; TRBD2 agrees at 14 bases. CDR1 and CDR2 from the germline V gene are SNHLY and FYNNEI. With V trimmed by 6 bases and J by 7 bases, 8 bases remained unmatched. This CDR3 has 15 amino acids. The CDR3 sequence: CASRSRLAGGREQYF. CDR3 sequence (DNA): TGTGCCAGCAGGTCAAGACTAGCGGGAGGGAGGGAGCAGTACTTC.

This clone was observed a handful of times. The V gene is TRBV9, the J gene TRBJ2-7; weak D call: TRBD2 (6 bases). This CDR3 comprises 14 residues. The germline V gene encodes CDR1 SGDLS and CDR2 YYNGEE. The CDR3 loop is CGVPGLQSSYEQYF. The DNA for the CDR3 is TGTGGAGTCCCGGGACTCCAAAGCTCCTACGAGCAGTACTTC.

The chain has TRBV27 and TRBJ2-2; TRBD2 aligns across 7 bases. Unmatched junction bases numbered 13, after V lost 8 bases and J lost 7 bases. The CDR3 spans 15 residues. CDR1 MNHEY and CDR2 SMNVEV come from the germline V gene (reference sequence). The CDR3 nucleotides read TGTGCCAGCCGGGTCGGGCGGGAGTACGGCGGGGAGCTGTTTTTT. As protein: CASRVGREYGGELFF.

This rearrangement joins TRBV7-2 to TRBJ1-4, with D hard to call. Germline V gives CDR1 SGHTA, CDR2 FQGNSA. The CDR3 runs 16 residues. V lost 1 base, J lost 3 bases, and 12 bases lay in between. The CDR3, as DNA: TGTGCCAGCAGCTTAGGTGTAGGCATGGCTAATGAAAAACTGTTTTTT. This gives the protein CASSLGVGMANEKLFF.

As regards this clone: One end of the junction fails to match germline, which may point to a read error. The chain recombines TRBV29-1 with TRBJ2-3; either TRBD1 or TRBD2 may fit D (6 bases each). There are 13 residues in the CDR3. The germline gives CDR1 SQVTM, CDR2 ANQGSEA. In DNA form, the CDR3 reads TGCAGCGTCGAAGGGGGGAGCACAGATACGCAGTATTTT. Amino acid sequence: CSVEGGSTDTQYF.

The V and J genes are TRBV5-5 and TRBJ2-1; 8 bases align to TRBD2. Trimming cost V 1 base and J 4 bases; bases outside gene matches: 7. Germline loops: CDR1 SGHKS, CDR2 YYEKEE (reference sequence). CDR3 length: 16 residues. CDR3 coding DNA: TGTGCCAGCAGCTTGTATAGAGCGGGAGCGTACAATGAGCAGTTCTTC. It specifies CASSLYRAGAYNEQFF.

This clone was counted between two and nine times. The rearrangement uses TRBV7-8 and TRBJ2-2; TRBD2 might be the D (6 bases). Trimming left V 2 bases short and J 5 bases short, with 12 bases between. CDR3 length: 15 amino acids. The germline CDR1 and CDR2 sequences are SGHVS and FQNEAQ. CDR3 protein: CASSLSAGGTGELFF. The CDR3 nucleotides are TGTGCCAGCAGCTTATCGGCTGGGGGGACCGGGGAGCTGTTTTTT.

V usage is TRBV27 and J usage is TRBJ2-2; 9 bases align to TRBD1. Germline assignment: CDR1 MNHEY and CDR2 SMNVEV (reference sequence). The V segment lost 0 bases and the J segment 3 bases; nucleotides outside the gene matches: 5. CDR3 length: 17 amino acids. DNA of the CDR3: TGTGCCAGCAGTTTATCGAGGAGACAGGGGGACACCGGGGAGCTGTTTTTT. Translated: CASSLSRRQGDTGELFF.

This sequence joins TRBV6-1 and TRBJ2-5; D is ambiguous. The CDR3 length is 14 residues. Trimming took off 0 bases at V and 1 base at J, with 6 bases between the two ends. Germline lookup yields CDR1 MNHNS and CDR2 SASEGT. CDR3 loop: CASSEAPSQETQYF. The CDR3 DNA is TGTGCCAGCAGTGAAGCGCCAAGCCAAGAGACCCAGTACTTC.

CDR3 nucleotides: TGCGCCAGCAGCCCAGCTAACACCGGGGAGCTGTTTTTT. This translates into CASSPANTGELFF. V and J are TRBV4-1 and TRBJ2-2; D is undetermined. Deletions cut 4 bases from V and 2 bases from J, with 5 bases between. CDR3 length: 13 residues. Germline CDR1 MGHRA, CDR2 YSYEKL.

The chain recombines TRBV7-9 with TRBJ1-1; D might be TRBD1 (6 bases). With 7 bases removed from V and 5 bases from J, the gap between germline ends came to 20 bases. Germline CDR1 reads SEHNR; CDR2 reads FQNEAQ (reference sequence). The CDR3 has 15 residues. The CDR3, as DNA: TGTGCCAGCACCCTTATTGGGACACCGGGGACTGAAGCTTTCTTT. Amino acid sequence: CASTLIGTPGTEAFF.

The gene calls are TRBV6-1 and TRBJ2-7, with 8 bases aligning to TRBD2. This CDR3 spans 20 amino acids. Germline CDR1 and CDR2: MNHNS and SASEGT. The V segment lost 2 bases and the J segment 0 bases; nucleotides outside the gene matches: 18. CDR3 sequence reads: CASSETRAGLAPFLSYEQYF. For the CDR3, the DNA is TGTGCCAGCAGTGAAACTCGGGCAGGACTAGCTCCCTTCCTCTCCTACGAGCAGTACTTC.

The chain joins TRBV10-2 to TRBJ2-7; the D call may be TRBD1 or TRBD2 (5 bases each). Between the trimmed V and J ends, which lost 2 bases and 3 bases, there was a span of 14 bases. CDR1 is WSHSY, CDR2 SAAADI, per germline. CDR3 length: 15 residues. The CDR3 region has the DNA TGCGCCAGCAGTGAGAAGTGGGGGTTTATCTACGAGCAGTACTTC. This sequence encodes CASSEKWGFIYEQYF.

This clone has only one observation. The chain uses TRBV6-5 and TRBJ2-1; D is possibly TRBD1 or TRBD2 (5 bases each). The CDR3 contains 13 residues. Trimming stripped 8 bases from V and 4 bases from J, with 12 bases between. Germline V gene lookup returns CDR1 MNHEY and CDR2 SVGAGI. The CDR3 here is CASSGTNYNEQFF. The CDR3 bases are TGTGCCAGCTCCGGGACGAATTACAATGAGCAGTTCTTC.

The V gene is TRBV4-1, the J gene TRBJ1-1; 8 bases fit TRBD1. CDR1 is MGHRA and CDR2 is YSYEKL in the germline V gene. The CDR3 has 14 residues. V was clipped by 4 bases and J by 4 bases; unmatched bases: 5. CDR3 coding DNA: TGCGCCAGCAGCCTTACTACAGGGGGCACTGAAGCTTTCTTT. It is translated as CASSLTTGGTEAFF.

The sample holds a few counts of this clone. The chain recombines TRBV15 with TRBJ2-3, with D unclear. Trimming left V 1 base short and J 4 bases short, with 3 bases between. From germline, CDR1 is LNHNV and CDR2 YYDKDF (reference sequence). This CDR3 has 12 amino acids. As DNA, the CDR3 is TGTGCCACCAGCAGAGTGGCAGATACGCAGTATTTT. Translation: CATSRVADTQYF. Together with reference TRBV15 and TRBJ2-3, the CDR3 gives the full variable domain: DAMVIQNPRYQVTQFGKPVTLSCSQTLNHNVMYWYQQKSSQAPKLLFHYYDKDFNNEADTPDNFQSRRPNTSFCFLDIRSPGLGDTAMYLCATSRVADTQYFGPGTRLTVL.

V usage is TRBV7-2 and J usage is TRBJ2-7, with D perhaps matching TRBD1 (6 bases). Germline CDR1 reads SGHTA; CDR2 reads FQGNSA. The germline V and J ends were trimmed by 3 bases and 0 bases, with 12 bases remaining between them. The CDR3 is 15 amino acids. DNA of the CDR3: TGTGCCAGCAGCTTCCTCAGACAGGCCTCCTACGAGCAGTACTTC. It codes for CASSFLRQASYEQYF.

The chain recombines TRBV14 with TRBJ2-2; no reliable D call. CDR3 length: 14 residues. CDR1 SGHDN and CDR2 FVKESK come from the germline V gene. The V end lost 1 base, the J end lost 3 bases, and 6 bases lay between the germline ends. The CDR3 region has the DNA TGTGCCAGCAGCCAAGCGGAGTACACCGGGGAGCTGTTTTTT. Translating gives CASSQAEYTGELFF.

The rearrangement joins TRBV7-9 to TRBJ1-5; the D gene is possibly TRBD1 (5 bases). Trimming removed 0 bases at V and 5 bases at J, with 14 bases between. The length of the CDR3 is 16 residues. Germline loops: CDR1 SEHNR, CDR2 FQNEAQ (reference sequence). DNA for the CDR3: TGTGCCAGCAGCTTAGCAAAGGGGCTGGGCGATCAGCCCCAGCATTTT. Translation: CASSLAKGLGDQPQHF.

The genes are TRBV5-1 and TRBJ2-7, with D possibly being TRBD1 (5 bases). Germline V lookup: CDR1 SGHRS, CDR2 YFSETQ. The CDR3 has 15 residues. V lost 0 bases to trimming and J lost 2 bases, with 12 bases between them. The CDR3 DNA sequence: TGCGCCAGCAGCTTGGGCAGGGTGGTCCCCTACGAGCAGTACTTC. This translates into CASSLGRVVPYEQYF.